These 10 T cell receptor beta chains were sequenced from one sample in a study of PD-1 blockade in classical Hodgkin lymphoma. All the patients suffered relapse after autologous stem cell transplantation, and brentuximab vedotin exposure differed. The repertoire was sequenced with immunoSEQ multiplex PCR; TCRdb's copy has only in-frame clones and lacks some. The table includes over 50,000 clones, roughly 66% detected once. The sequences come from peripheral blood mononuclear cells (PBMCs), collected before the second cycle of nivolumab. The receptors were gathered from a human donor with classical Hodgkin lymphoma.

The V call is TRBV7-2, the J call TRBJ2-3; D remains ambiguous. From germline, CDR1 is SGHTA and CDR2 FQGNSA. Trimming removed 1 base at V and 0 bases at J, with 8 bases between. The CDR3 has 15 residues. CDR3 in DNA: TGTGCCAGCAGCTTAGGCGGTACTAGCACAGATACGCAGTATTTT. Residues: CASSLGGTSTDTQYF.

CDR3 in amino acids: CASSDRDYGYTF. The CDR3 bases are TGTGCCAGCAGTGACAGGGATTATGGCTACACCTTC. The chain combines TRBV25-1 with TRBJ1-2; perhaps TRBD1 as D (5 bases). The V and J ends lost 3 bases and 5 bases respectively, with 7 bases between them. The germline V gene has CDR1 MGHDK and CDR2 SYGVNS. There are 12 residues in the CDR3.

V and J are TRBV27 and TRBJ1-6; D is possibly TRBD1 (5 bases). The CDR3 has 14 residues. Germline V lookup: CDR1 MNHEY, CDR2 SMNVEV (reference sequence). Deletions cut 3 bases from V and 9 bases from J, with 12 bases between. The CDR3 DNA sequence: TGTGCCAGCAGTTTTGTAGGGGTACGTTCACCCCTCCACTTT. It codes for CASSFVGVRSPLHF.

Details on this clone: Within the sample, other DNA sequences also encode this same CDR3. The rearrangement uses TRBV30 and TRBJ1-1; 7 nucleotides agree with TRBD1. This CDR3 is built from 13 residues. CDR1 is GTSNPN and CDR2 is SVGIG in the germline V gene (reference sequence). Trimming removed 3 bases from V and 3 bases from J; junction bases left unmatched: 4. CDR3 sequence reads: CAWRTGRDTEAFF. DNA of the CDR3: TGTGCCTGGAGGACAGGGAGAGACACTGAAGCTTTCTTT.

V and J are TRBV12-5 and TRBJ2-5, with unresolved D. V dropped 7 bases and J dropped 10 bases, with 16 bases sitting between them. Germline V CDR1 and CDR2: LGHNT, FRNRAP. This CDR3 is 12 amino acids long. In nucleotides, the CDR3 is TGTGCTAGTGCCTTTAACAAAGGTGGCCAGTACTTC. Translation gives CASAFNKGGQYF. Full variable domain (missing parts from reference TRBV12-5 and TRBJ2-5): DARVTQTPRHKVTEMGQEVTMRCQPILGHNTVFWYRQTMMQGLELLAYFRNRAPLDDSGMPKDRFSAEMPDATLATLKIQPSEPRDSAVYFCASAFNKGGQYFGPGTRLLVL.

The J gene is TRBJ2-1, the V gene TRBV7-3, with 12 bases aligning to TRBD2. In germline, CDR1 is SGHTA, CDR2 FQGTGA. The CDR3 sequence is 15 residues long. The trim removed 3 bases at V and 7 bases at J, leaving 4 bases unmatched. The CDR3 sequence: CASSLTSGRVNEQFF. CDR3 nucleotide sequence: TGTGCCAGCAGCTTGACTAGCGGGAGAGTTAATGAGCAGTTCTTC. The full variable domain, in which reference TRBV7-3 and TRBJ2-1 provide the parts outside the CDR3, is GAGVSQTPSNKVTEKGKYVELRCDPISGHTALYWYRQSLGQGPEFLIYFQGTGAADDSGLPNDRFFAVRPEGSVSTLKIQRTERGDSAVYLCASSLTSGRVNEQFFGPGTRLTVL.

This clone was observed a single time. The chain couples TRBV6-1 to TRBJ2-2; possible D gene TRBD2, 5 bases. Germline loops: CDR1 MNHNS, CDR2 SASEGT. The V end lost 6 bases, the J end lost 2 bases, and 10 bases lay between the germline ends. This CDR3 region has 14 residues. The CDR3 loop is CASSLGLNTGELFF. In DNA, the CDR3 is TGTGCCAGCAGCCTCGGACTCAACACCGGGGAGCTGTTTTTT.

Comments on this clone: At one of its ends the junction is not consistent with the germline gene, which may arise from a read error. This chain links TRBV10-3 with TRBJ1-1; unclear D gene. CDR1 and CDR2 from the germline V gene are ENHRY and SYGVKD. The CDR3 length is 13 residues. The CDR3 DNA follows: TGTGCCAGCAGTCAGGTAGCCGCCTCAGAAGCTTTCTTT. Translation: CASSQVAASEAFF.

This clone occurred once. The chain has TRBV7-9 and TRBJ2-7; tentatively, D is TRBD1 (5 bases). Germline lookup yields CDR1 SEHNR and CDR2 FQNEAQ (reference sequence). V lost 4 bases and J 7 bases, leaving 23 bases between the germline ends. The CDR3 runs to 16 residues. The CDR3 reads CASSSDKGLPPREQYF. The CDR3 DNA reads TGTGCCAGCAGCTCGGACAAGGGCCTCCCGCCGAGGGAGCAGTACTTC. Full variable domain (rest looked up from reference TRBV7-9 and TRBJ2-7): DTGVSQNPRHKITKRGQNVTFRCDPISEHNRLYWYRQTLGQGPEFLTYFQNEAQLEKSRLLSDRFSAERPKGSFSTLEIQRTEQGDSAMYLCASSSDKGLPPREQYFGPGTRLTVT.

This chain connects TRBV6-5 to TRBJ2-2; no definite D call. Trimming took off 7 bases at V and 0 bases at J, with 6 bases between the two ends. The V gene's germline CDR1 is MNHEY and CDR2 SVGAGI. The CDR3 loop spans 13 amino acids. DNA of the CDR3: TGTGCCAGCAAGGTCACGAACACCGGGGAGCTGTTTTTT. Translating gives CASKVTNTGELFF.